This T cell receptor beta chain was captured in a study of OX40 agonist ivuxolimab in advanced cancers. The CDR3 has 15 residues. Trimming removed 4 bases from V and 2 bases from J, with 12 bases in between. Germline V gene sequence: CDR1 MDHEN, CDR2 SYDVKM. Clones were sequenced by immunoSEQ multiplex PCR, and TCRdb holds only the in-frame ones, with some missing. The table includes about 47,000 clones, 87% detected once. Specimen: CD4+ or CD8+ T cells sorted from blood, collected in a trial of the OX40 agonist ivuxolimab. The genes are TRBV28 and TRBJ1-3; tentative D call: TRBD1 (6 bases). The receptor was isolated from an adult with an advanced solid tumor such as melanoma, head and neck, liver or kidney cancer. The CDR3 DNA reads TGTGCCAGCAGTTCCTCGGGGGCGCCTGGAAACACCATATATTTT. Translating gives CASSSSGAPGNTIYF.